These 21 T cell receptor beta chains originate from one sample sequenced in a study of blood T cell repertoires in COVID-19. Profiling relied on immunoSEQ multiplex PCR, and the TCRdb table lists in-frame clones only, not all of them. The sample holds around 50,000 clones; under 95% are singletons and the top ten take approximately 5.9%. The sample comprised peripheral blood. These receptors all come from a man between 70 and 80 years old with active COVID-19.

The V gene is TRBV7-3, the J gene TRBJ1-1; 10 nucleotides agree with TRBD1. The CDR3 loop spans 16 amino acids. Per the germline V gene, CDR1 is SGHTA and CDR2 is FQGTGA. Trimming removed 5 bases from V and 0 bases from J; junction bases left unmatched: 6. CDR3 nucleotide sequence: TGTGCCAGCAGCCCAGGGACAGGGGCCCTGAACACTGAAGCTTTCTTT. This gives the protein CASSPGTGALNTEAFF.

The genes are TRBV6-2 or TRBV6-3 and TRBJ1-1, with D hard to call. This CDR3 has 12 residues. Germline CDR1 is MNHEY and CDR2 is SVGEGT. The ends were cut back, 6 bases at V and 11 bases at J, with 16 bases in the middle. This CDR3 reads CASSTTQVGAFF. DNA of the CDR3: TGTGCCAGCAGCACGACCCAGGTTGGGGCTTTCTTT.

The rearrangement uses TRBV5-1 and TRBJ1-1, with 9 bases matching TRBD1. The CDR3 runs to 14 residues. Germline loops: CDR1 SGHRS, CDR2 YFSETQ. V gave up 7 bases and J gave up 1 base; unmatched junction bases: 5. In nucleotides, the CDR3 is TGCGCCAGCGACAGGGGGGCGGCGAACACTGAAGCTTTCTTT. Translating gives CASDRGAANTEAFF.

The chain employs TRBV9 and TRBJ2-5, with TRBD1 matching 7 bases. CDR1 and CDR2 (germline): SGDLS, YYNGEE. The junction had 11 bases not matched to a gene; V was cut back by 4 bases and J by 5 bases. The length of the CDR3 is 15 residues. DNA of the CDR3: TGTGCCAGCAGCACCCGAACGGACAGGTTTGAGACCCAGTACTTC. Protein product: CASSTRTDRFETQYF.

The DNA for the CDR3 is TGTGCCAGCAGCCAACAGGGCGCCGGGGAGCTGTTTTTT. Encoded protein: CASSQQGAGELFF. The chain is built from TRBV6-2 or TRBV6-3 and TRBJ2-2; D may be TRBD1 (6 bases). V dropped 6 bases and J dropped 6 bases, with 11 bases sitting between them. The CDR3 sequence is 13 residues long. Germline CDR1 MNHEY, CDR2 SVGEGT.

The chain links TRBV6-6 to TRBJ2-3, with D maybe TRBD2 (6 bases). Per the germline V gene, CDR1 is MNHNY and CDR2 is SVGAGI (reference sequence). The CDR3 contains 12 residues. Trimming took off 2 bases at V and 9 bases at J, with 9 bases between the two ends. CDR3 residues: CASSYEGRTQYF. The CDR3 bases are TGTGCCAGCAGTTACGAAGGGAGGACGCAGTATTTT.

A single count supports this clone. This chain joins TRBV30 and TRBJ1-2; TRBD1 matches at 8 bases. V lost 0 bases, J lost 4 bases, and 1 base stayed unmatched. This CDR3 has 13 amino acids. Germline lookup yields CDR1 GTSNPN and CDR2 SVGIG (reference sequence). This CDR3 reads CAWSVQGGYGYTF. The DNA for the CDR3 is TGTGCCTGGAGTGTACAGGGGGGCTATGGCTACACCTTC. The whole variable domain, remainder taken from reference TRBV30 and TRBJ1-2, is SQTIHQWPATLVQPVGSPLSLECTVEGTSNPNLYWYRQAAGRGLQLLFYSVGIGQISSEVPQNLSASRPQDRQFILSSKKLLLSDSGFYLCAWSVQGGYGYTFGSGTRLTVV.

The chain recombines TRBV29-1 with TRBJ2-5, with 8 bases that match TRBD2. After removal of 6 bases from V and 3 bases from J, the junction contained 9 bases not matched to a gene. Germline assignment: CDR1 SQVTM and CDR2 ANQGSEA. There are 14 residues in the CDR3. CDR3 sequence reads: CSVARTSGKETQYF. DNA of the CDR3: TGCAGCGTGGCTCGAACTAGCGGTAAAGAGACCCAGTACTTC.

The gene calls are TRBV15 and TRBJ2-3; 7 nucleotides agree with TRBD2. The CDR3 length is 17 residues. V lost 1 base to trimming and J lost 5 bases; unmatched junction nucleotides: 12. In germline, CDR1 is LNHNV, CDR2 YYDKDF (reference sequence). CDR3 residues: CATSRAGGLGSLDTQYF. CDR3 sequence (DNA): TGTGCCACCAGCAGAGCTGGCGGACTAGGGTCTTTAGATACGCAGTATTTT. The variable domain in full, completed from reference TRBV15 and TRBJ2-3, reads DAMVIQNPRYQVTQFGKPVTLSCSQTLNHNVMYWYQQKSSQAPKLLFHYYDKDFNNEADTPDNFQSRRPNTSFCFLDIRSPGLGDTAMYLCATSRAGGLGSLDTQYFGPGTRLTVL.

This chain connects TRBV7-8 to TRBJ2-1; 8 nucleotides line up with TRBD1. V trimming: 7 bases; J trimming: 6 bases; junction bases outside the gene matches: 11. Germline V gives CDR1 SGHVS, CDR2 FQNEAQ. CDR3 size: 15 residues. CDR3 loop: CASTYGQGTFNEQFF. CDR3 in DNA: TGTGCCAGCACCTACGGACAGGGTACTTTCAATGAGCAGTTCTTC.

Written as DNA, the CDR3 is TGTGCCAGCAGCTTCGGACACTATAATCAGCCCCAGCATTTT. It codes for CASSFGHYNQPQHF. V is TRBV5-5 and J is TRBJ1-5; D may be TRBD1 (5 bases). The germline V gene encodes CDR1 SGHKS and CDR2 YYEKEE (reference sequence). The CDR3 loop spans 14 amino acids. The germline V and J ends were trimmed by 2 bases and 4 bases, with 10 bases remaining between them.

The chain employs TRBV30 and TRBJ1-1, with D possibly being TRBD1 (5 bases). V was pared by 1 base and J by 4 bases, with 10 bases between. CDR3 length equals 13 residues. Germline V gives CDR1 GTSNPN, CDR2 SVGIG (reference sequence). The CDR3 is CAWSGAGPTEAFF. CDR3 nucleotides: TGTGCCTGGAGTGGCGCAGGGCCCACTGAAGCTTTCTTT. The whole variable domain, remainder taken from reference TRBV30 and TRBJ1-1, is SQTIHQWPATLVQPVGSPLSLECTVEGTSNPNLYWYRQAAGRGLQLLFYSVGIGQISSEVPQNLSASRPQDRQFILSSKKLLLSDSGFYLCAWSGAGPTEAFFGQGTRLTVV.

DNA of the CDR3: TGTGCCTGGAGTGAACTGATCCTATCACCCCTCCACTTT. Amino acids: CAWSELILSPLHF. V usage is TRBV30 and J usage is TRBJ1-6; no firm D call. V was clipped by 1 base and J by 10 bases, with 11 bases between them. In germline, CDR1 is GTSNPN, CDR2 SVGIG (reference sequence). The CDR3 is 13 residues long. The full variable domain, completed using reference TRBV30 and TRBJ1-6, is SQTIHQWPATLVQPVGSPLSLECTVEGTSNPNLYWYRQAAGRGLQLLFYSVGIGQISSEVPQNLSASRPQDRQFILSSKKLLLSDSGFYLCAWSELILSPLHFGNGTRLTVT.

The rearrangement links TRBV30 to TRBJ2-5, with TRBD2 matching 8 bases. The CDR3 totals 13 residues. CDR1 GTSNPN and CDR2 SVGIG come from the germline V gene (reference sequence). After removal of 5 bases from V and 1 base from J, the junction contained 3 bases not matched to a gene. CDR3 sequence: CAWGRGGQETQYF. CDR3 coding DNA: TGTGCCTGGGGTCGGGGGGGCCAAGAGACCCAGTACTTC.

This clone has just a few counts. This rearrangement joins TRBV7-9 to TRBJ1-6; D is undetermined. Germline CDR1 SEHNR, CDR2 FQNEAQ (reference sequence). The CDR3 is 15 amino acids. V lost 0 bases to trimming and J lost 9 bases, with 12 bases between them. The CDR3 DNA follows: TGTGCCAGCAGCTTAGCTCTTTCGAGGGTTTCACCCCTCCACTTT. This encodes CASSLALSRVSPLHF.

This clone showed up just once. The V and J genes are TRBV5-6 and TRBJ1-2, with TRBD1 matching over 7 bases. Germline V lookup: CDR1 SGHDT, CDR2 YYEEEE. This CDR3 has 12 amino acids. With V trimmed by 4 bases and J by 6 bases, 3 bases remained unmatched. The CDR3 bases are TGTGCCAGCAGCCTAGACAGGGATGGCTACACCTTC. It translates to CASSLDRDGYTF.

This chain connects TRBV27 to TRBJ2-1, with TRBD2 matching over 12 bases. This CDR3 region has 16 residues. Trimming at V came to 2 bases and at J to 6 bases, leaving 5 bases not matched to a gene. The germline V gene has CDR1 MNHEY and CDR2 SMNVEV (reference sequence). The CDR3 protein is CASSLLGTSGPNEQFF. The CDR3 DNA follows: TGTGCCAGCAGTTTACTCGGGACTAGCGGGCCCAATGAGCAGTTCTTC.

The chain combines TRBV5-6 with TRBJ1-4; unclear D gene. V was clipped by 1 base and J by 7 bases, with 8 bases between them. Per the germline V gene, CDR1 is SGHDT and CDR2 is YYEEEE. There are 13 residues in the CDR3. The CDR3 DNA reads as TGTGCCAGCAGCTTGTGGCCGCCTGAAAAACTGTTTTTT. Protein: CASSLWPPEKLFF.

The V and J genes are TRBV5-6 and TRBJ2-7; 9 bases are shared with TRBD1. The CDR3 consists of 14 residues. V dropped 4 bases and J dropped 5; count of bases not matched to a gene: 7. Germline assignment: CDR1 SGHDT and CDR2 YYEEEE. The CDR3 spells CASSLGTGFNEQYF. CDR3 in DNA: TGTGCCAGCAGCCTCGGGACAGGGTTCAACGAGCAGTACTTC.

The CDR3 DNA is TGTGCCAGCAGTTTAGACGCCGGGGGCACTGAAGCTTTCTTT. Its protein is CASSLDAGGTEAFF. The rearrangement uses TRBV27 and TRBJ1-1; maybe TRBD1 (5 bases). The CDR3 sequence is 14 residues long. Germline assignment: CDR1 MNHEY and CDR2 SMNVEV (reference sequence). V lost 2 bases to trimming and J lost 4 bases, with 11 bases between them.

The J gene is TRBJ2-1, the V gene TRBV7-3, with 8 bases fitting TRBD2. V dropped 4 bases and J dropped 5; count of bases not matched to a gene: 7. CDR3 length equals 15 residues. Germline CDR1 is SGHTA and CDR2 is FQGTGA. This chain's CDR3 is CASSSGGLGNNEQFF. CDR3 bases: TGTGCCAGCAGCTCGGGGGGACTAGGGAACAATGAGCAGTTCTTC. Complete variable domain (other parts from reference TRBV7-3 and TRBJ2-1): GAGVSQTPSNKVTEKGKYVELRCDPISGHTALYWYRQSLGQGPEFLIYFQGTGAADDSGLPNDRFFAVRPEGSVSTLKIQRTERGDSAVYLCASSSGGLGNNEQFFGPGTRLTVL.